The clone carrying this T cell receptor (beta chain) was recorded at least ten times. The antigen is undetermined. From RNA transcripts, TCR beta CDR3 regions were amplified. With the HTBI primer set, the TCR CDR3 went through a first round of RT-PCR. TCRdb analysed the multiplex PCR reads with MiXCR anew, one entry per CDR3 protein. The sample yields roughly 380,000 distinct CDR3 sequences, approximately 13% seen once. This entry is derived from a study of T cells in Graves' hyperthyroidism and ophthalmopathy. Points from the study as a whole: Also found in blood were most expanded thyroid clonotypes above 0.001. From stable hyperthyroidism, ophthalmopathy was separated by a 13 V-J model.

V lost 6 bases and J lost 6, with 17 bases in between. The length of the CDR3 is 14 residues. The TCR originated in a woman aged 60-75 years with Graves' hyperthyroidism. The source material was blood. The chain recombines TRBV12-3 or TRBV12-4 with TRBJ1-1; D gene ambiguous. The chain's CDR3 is CASSPSHGGAEAFF. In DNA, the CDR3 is TGTGCCAGCAGCCCCTCCCATGGAGGCGCTGAAGCTTTCTTT.